The 25 T cell receptor beta chains below come from one sample, sequenced in a study of blood T cell repertoires in COVID-19. The assay was immunoSEQ multiplex PCR, and TCRdb's table has in-frame clones only and misses some. The sample holds tens of thousands of clones, around 87% seen once. Sequencing input: peripheral blood. Receptor source: a human donor in a cohort sampled during active COVID-19.

The chain has TRBV5-1 and TRBJ2-1; TRBD1 aligns across 7 bases. Germline CDR1 reads SGHRS; CDR2 reads YFSETQ. CDR3 length: 16 amino acids. Trimming cost V 1 base and J 0 bases; bases outside gene matches: 4. CDR3 protein: CASSLRQGSSYNEQFF. As DNA, the CDR3 is TGCGCCAGCAGCTTGAGACAGGGTAGCTCCTACAATGAGCAGTTCTTC. Together with reference TRBV5-1 and TRBJ2-1, the CDR3 gives the full variable domain: KAGVTQTPRYLIKTRGQQVTLSCSPISGHRSVSWYQQTPGQGLQFLFEYFSETQRNKGNFPGRFSGRQFSNSRSEMNVSTLELGDSALYLCASSLRQGSSYNEQFFGPGTRLTVL.

The V gene is TRBV19, the J gene TRBJ1-1; D unclear. Looked up from germline, CDR1 is LNHDA and CDR2 is SQIVND (reference sequence). Trimming stripped 3 bases from V and 1 base from J, with 9 bases between. The CDR3 spans 14 residues. The CDR3 sequence is CASSIGARNTEAFF. DNA of the CDR3: TGTGCCAGTAGTATCGGAGCGCGGAACACTGAAGCTTTCTTT.

The chain uses TRBV6-5 and TRBJ1-6, with D possibly TRBD1 on 6 matching bases. V dropped 6 bases and J dropped 13 bases, with 22 bases sitting between them. The length of the CDR3 is 15 residues. The germline V gene encodes CDR1 MNHEY and CDR2 SVGAGI. CDR3 sequence: CASSLSRGAYGPLHF. DNA for the CDR3: TGTGCCAGCAGCCTTTCCCGGGGGGCCTACGGTCCCCTCCACTTT.

This clone has only one observation. V usage is TRBV6-5 and J usage is TRBJ2-3, with 8 bases aligning to TRBD2. Germline trimming cut 4 bases from V and 2 bases from J; bases unmatched to any gene: 5. The CDR3 sequence is 15 residues long. Per germline, CDR1 MNHEY and CDR2 SVGAGI. In DNA, the CDR3 is TGTGCCAGCAGTTTCATTAGCGGGGCCACAGATACGCAGTATTTT. Encoded protein: CASSFISGATDTQYF.

This chain joins TRBV19 and TRBJ2-3, with D possibly being TRBD2 (6 bases). Trimming took off 8 bases at V and 2 bases at J, with 11 bases between the two ends. Germline V lookup: CDR1 LNHDA, CDR2 SQIVND (reference sequence). This CDR3 is 13 amino acids long. The CDR3 spells CASEPGDTDTQYF. The CDR3 DNA reads as TGTGCCAGTGAGCCGGGGGACACAGATACGCAGTATTTT. Combining the CDR3 with reference TRBV19 and TRBJ2-3 gives the whole variable domain DGGITQSPKYLFRKEGQNVTLSCEQNLNHDAMYWYRQDPGQGLRLIYYSQIVNDFQKGDIAEGYSVSREKKESFPLTVTSAQKNPTAFYLCASEPGDTDTQYFGPGTRLTVL.

Written as DNA, the CDR3 is TGTGCCAGTAGTATAGAGGGAACAGGGGGCGTTCAGCCCCAGCATTTT. Its protein product is CASSIEGTGGVQPQHF. The rearrangement uses TRBV19 and TRBJ1-5, with 9 bases matching TRBD1. The CDR3 sequence is 16 residues long. V trimming: 0 bases; J trimming: 6 bases; junction bases outside the gene matches: 6. Per the germline V gene, CDR1 is LNHDA and CDR2 is SQIVND (reference sequence). The entire variable domain, with the rest obtained from reference TRBV19 and TRBJ1-5, is as follows: DGGITQSPKYLFRKEGQNVTLSCEQNLNHDAMYWYRQDPGQGLRLIYYSQIVNDFQKGDIAEGYSVSREKKESFPLTVTSAQKNPTAFYLCASSIEGTGGVQPQHFGDGTRLSIL.

The count of this clone is one. V usage is TRBV7-2 and J usage is TRBJ2-7; the match to TRBD2 covers 9 bases. Germline V gene data show CDR1 as SGHTA and CDR2 as FQGNSA. This CDR3 has 15 residues. The ends lost 1 base at V and 4 bases at J; junction bases unmatched: 5. In nucleotides, the CDR3 is TGTGCCAGCAGCTTAGTCCAGCGGGGGGCGTACGAGCAGTACTTC. This gives the protein CASSLVQRGAYEQYF. The full variable domain, completed using reference TRBV7-2 and TRBJ2-7, is GAGVSQSPSNKVTEKGKDVELRCDPISGHTALYWYRQSLGQGLEFLIYFQGNSAPDKSGLPSDRFSAERTGGSVSTLTIQRTQQEDSAVYLCASSLVQRGAYEQYFGPGTRLTVT.

This clone was counted a few times. The CDR3 here is CASSPQSGEAFF. As DNA, the CDR3 is TGTGCCAGCAGCCCTCAGTCAGGGGAAGCTTTCTTT. The chain employs TRBV7-9 and TRBJ1-1, with D maybe TRBD1 (5 bases). V dropped 5 bases and J dropped 8 bases, with 12 bases sitting between them. There are 12 residues in the CDR3. Germline V gives CDR1 SEHNR, CDR2 FQNEAQ (reference sequence).

This chain connects TRBV7-9 to TRBJ1-3, with D unclear. Germline CDR1 reads SEHNR; CDR2 reads FQNEAQ (reference sequence). The V end was cut by 1 base, the J end by 4 bases, with 8 bases between. CDR3 length equals 14 residues. CDR3 DNA: TGTGCCAGCAGCTTAGGTGCTCAGGGAAACACCATATATTTT. As protein: CASSLGAQGNTIYF.

The genes are TRBV19 and TRBJ1-5; a possible D gene is TRBD1 (6 bases). The CDR3 consists of 18 residues. Trimming removed 5 bases at V and 0 bases at J, with 20 bases between. Germline-derived CDR1 and CDR2 are LNHDA and SQIVND (reference sequence). The CDR3 region has the DNA TGTGCCAGTAGTCCTTTCACGGACAGCCTATATAGCAATCAGCCCCAGCATTTT. It encodes CASSPFTDSLYSNQPQHF.

This rearrangement joins TRBV4-1 to TRBJ2-7; 12 bases fit TRBD1. With 0 bases clipped from V and 1 base from J, the junction kept 10 bases outside the gene matches. The germline V gene encodes CDR1 MGHRA and CDR2 YSYEKL. This CDR3 region has 19 residues. This CDR3 reads CASSQDLEGTGGISYEQYF. The CDR3 DNA reads TGCGCCAGCAGCCAAGATCTAGAGGGGACAGGGGGCATTTCCTACGAGCAGTACTTC.

The rearrangement links TRBV2 to TRBJ2-7; 7 bases are a match to TRBD2. The J segment lost 7 bases and the V segment lost 0 bases, leaving 0 bases of the junction unmatched. The germline V gene has CDR1 SNHLY and CDR2 FYNNEI. CDR3 length: 12 amino acids. The CDR3 DNA reads TGTGCCAGCAGTGAAGCGCGGGGGGAGCAGTACTTC. It encodes CASSEARGEQYF.

The chain recombines TRBV7-6 with TRBJ2-5, with D tentatively TRBD2 (5 bases). The V gene lost 4 bases and the J gene lost 0 bases, with 15 bases spanning the gap. The CDR3 runs to 16 residues. The germline V gene encodes CDR1 SGHVS and CDR2 FNYEAQ. The CDR3 is CASSSPGKTYQETQYF. The CDR3 nucleotides read TGTGCCAGCAGCTCGCCGGGAAAGACATACCAAGAGACCCAGTACTTC.

The chain links TRBV19 to TRBJ1-5; 8 bases align to TRBD1. Germline CDR1 reads LNHDA; CDR2 reads SQIVND (reference sequence). With 4 bases clipped from V and 0 bases from J, the junction kept 17 bases outside the gene matches. This CDR3 region has 20 residues. The CDR3 DNA reads as TGTGCCAGTAGTAAGCCCCTGGGACAGGTCGGCGGATATAGCAATCAGCCCCAGCATTTT. This gives the protein CASSKPLGQVGGYSNQPQHF.

J is TRBJ2-2 and V is TRBV7-3; 8 bases are a match to TRBD2. V dropped 5 bases and J dropped 7; count of bases not matched to a gene: 6. Germline V gives CDR1 SGHTA, CDR2 FQGTGA. This CDR3 is built from 14 residues. The CDR3 loop is CASSPGGPIGELFF. Written as DNA, the CDR3 is TGTGCCAGCAGCCCGGGGGGGCCAATCGGGGAGCTGTTTTTT.

The sample holds a few counts of this clone. The gene calls are TRBV5-1 and TRBJ1-1, with TRBD1 matching 7 bases. V was clipped by 4 bases and J by 6 bases; unmatched bases: 6. Germline CDR1 is SGHRS and CDR2 is YFSETQ. The CDR3 extends over 13 amino acids. The CDR3 spells CASSLRGAAEAFF. For the CDR3, the DNA is TGCGCCAGCAGCCTCAGGGGGGCGGCTGAAGCTTTCTTT.

The CDR3 is CASRGAGETQYF. The CDR3 bases are TGTGCCAGCAGGGGGGCCGGGGAGACCCAGTACTTC. This rearrangement joins TRBV5-5 to TRBJ2-5; possibly TRBD1 for D (6 bases). The CDR3 extends over 12 amino acids. CDR1 SGHKS and CDR2 YYEKEE come from the germline V gene (reference sequence). V was cut by 5 bases and J by 5 bases, with 10 bases left in between.

V usage is TRBV28 and J usage is TRBJ1-2; D not resolved. The V end was cut by 4 bases, the J end by 1 base, with 4 bases between. Germline V gene lookup returns CDR1 MDHEN and CDR2 SYDVKM. CDR3 length equals 12 residues. This CDR3 is CASSYSNYGYTF. The CDR3 DNA sequence: TGTGCCAGCAGTTACAGTAACTATGGCTACACCTTC.

The chain uses TRBV7-2 and TRBJ1-5, with unresolved D. The CDR3 loop spans 14 amino acids. Trimming took off 1 base at V and 9 bases at J, with 13 bases between the two ends. The V gene's germline CDR1 is SGHTA and CDR2 FQGNSA. CDR3 loop: CASSLDAFWAPQHF. The CDR3 DNA is TGTGCCAGCAGCTTAGATGCTTTCTGGGCGCCCCAGCATTTT. Full variable domain (remainder filled in from reference TRBV7-2 and TRBJ1-5): GAGVSQSPSNKVTEKGKDVELRCDPISGHTALYWYRQSLGQGLEFLIYFQGNSAPDKSGLPSDRFSAERTGGSVSTLTIQRTQQEDSAVYLCASSLDAFWAPQHFGDGTRLSIL.

This rearrangement joins TRBV4-3 to TRBJ2-3; 8 nucleotides match TRBD2. This CDR3 spans 20 amino acids. V shed 0 bases and J 2 bases; nucleotides not matched to a gene: 16. CDR1 and CDR2 (germline): LGHNA, YSLEER. As DNA, the CDR3 is TGCGCCAGCAGCCAAGATCGACATACGGGGGGGAGCACTTTCACAGATACGCAGTATTTT. It specifies CASSQDRHTGGSTFTDTQYF.

The gene calls are TRBV7-2 and TRBJ1-5, with 8 positions matching TRBD1. Germline CDR1 is SGHTA and CDR2 is FQGNSA. V was clipped by 5 bases and J by 1 base; unmatched bases: 10. This CDR3 has 17 amino acids. CDR3 DNA sequence: TGTGCCAGCAGCCCCGGACAGGGCCTTTTGAGCAATCAGCCCCAGCATTTT. The encoded protein is CASSPGQGLLSNQPQHF.

The chain links TRBV4-2 to TRBJ2-5; the D is unclear. The CDR3 totals 14 residues. With 1 base removed from V and 5 bases from J, the gap between germline ends came to 11 bases. CDR1 and CDR2 (germline): LGHNA, YNFKEQ. The CDR3 is CASSQVTRLETQYF. In DNA, the CDR3 is TGTGCCAGCAGCCAAGTCACCCGACTTGAGACCCAGTACTTC.

The rearrangement joins TRBV6-2 or TRBV6-3 to TRBJ1-2; 9 nucleotides align to TRBD1. This CDR3 is 13 amino acids long. The germline V gene encodes CDR1 MNHEY and CDR2 SVGEGT. V lost 5 bases, J lost 7 bases, and 5 bases stayed unmatched. As DNA, the CDR3 is TGTGCCAGCAGTGTACAGGGGGCCTTTGGCTACACCTTC. Translating it yields CASSVQGAFGYTF.

Only one count was recorded for this clone. The rearrangement links TRBV6-5 to TRBJ2-3; 14 positions agree with TRBD2. Germline lookup yields CDR1 MNHEY and CDR2 SVGAGI. This CDR3 comprises 14 residues. V gave up 5 bases and J gave up 6 bases; unmatched junction bases: 1. The chain's CDR3 is CASSRTSGGDTQYF. In DNA form, the CDR3 reads TGTGCCAGCAGTCGGACTAGCGGGGGGGATACGCAGTATTTT.

The chain has TRBV7-2 and TRBJ2-5; a weak D match, TRBD2 (6 bases). Germline lookup yields CDR1 SGHTA and CDR2 FQGNSA. The CDR3 has 14 amino acids. Trimming stripped 2 bases from V and 2 bases from J, with 9 bases between. The CDR3 protein is CASSLQGRQETQYF. The CDR3, as DNA: TGTGCCAGCAGCTTACAAGGGAGGCAAGAGACCCAGTACTTC. Full variable domain (remainder filled in from reference TRBV7-2 and TRBJ2-5): GAGVSQSPSNKVTEKGKDVELRCDPISGHTALYWYRQSLGQGLEFLIYFQGNSAPDKSGLPSDRFSAERTGGSVSTLTIQRTQQEDSAVYLCASSLQGRQETQYFGPGTRLLVL.